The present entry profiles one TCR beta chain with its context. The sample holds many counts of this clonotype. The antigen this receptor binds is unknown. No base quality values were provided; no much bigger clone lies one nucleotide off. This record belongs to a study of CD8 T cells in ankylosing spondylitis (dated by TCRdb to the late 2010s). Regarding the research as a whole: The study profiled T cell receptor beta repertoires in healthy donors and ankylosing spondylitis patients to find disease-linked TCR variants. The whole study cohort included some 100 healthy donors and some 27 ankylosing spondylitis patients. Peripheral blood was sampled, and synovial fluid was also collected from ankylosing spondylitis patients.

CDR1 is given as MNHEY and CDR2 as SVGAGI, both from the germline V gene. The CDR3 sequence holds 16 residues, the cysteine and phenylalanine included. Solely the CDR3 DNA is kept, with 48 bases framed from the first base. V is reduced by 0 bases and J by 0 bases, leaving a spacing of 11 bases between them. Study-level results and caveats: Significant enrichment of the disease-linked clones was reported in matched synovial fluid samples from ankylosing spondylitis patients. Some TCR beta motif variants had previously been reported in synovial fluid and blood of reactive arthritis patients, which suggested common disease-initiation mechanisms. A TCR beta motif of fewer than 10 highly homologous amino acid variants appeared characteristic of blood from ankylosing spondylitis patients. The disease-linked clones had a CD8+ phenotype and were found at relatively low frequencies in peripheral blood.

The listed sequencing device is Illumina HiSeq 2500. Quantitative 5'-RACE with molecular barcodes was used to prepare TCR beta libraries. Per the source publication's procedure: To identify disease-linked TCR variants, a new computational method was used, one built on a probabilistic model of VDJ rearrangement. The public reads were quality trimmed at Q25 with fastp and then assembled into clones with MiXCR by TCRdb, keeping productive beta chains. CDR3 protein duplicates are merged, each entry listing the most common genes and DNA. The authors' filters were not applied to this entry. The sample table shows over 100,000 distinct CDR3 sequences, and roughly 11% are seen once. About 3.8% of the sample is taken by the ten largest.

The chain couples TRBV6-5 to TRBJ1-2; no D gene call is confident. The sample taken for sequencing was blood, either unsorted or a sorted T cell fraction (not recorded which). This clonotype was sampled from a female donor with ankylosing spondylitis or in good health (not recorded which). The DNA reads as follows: TGTGCCAGCAGTTACTCAAGGGTCGGAGCTAACTATGGCTACACCTTC. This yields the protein CASSYSRVGANYGYTF.